The 23 T cell receptor beta chains below come from one sample, sequenced in a study of vaccination effects on CD4 cells after COVID-19. Under the ViraFEST assay, PBMC were stimulated with viral peptide pools so that antigen-specific CD4+ T cells expanded. Sequencing was performed afterwards. When nine to ten days of culture had elapsed, CD4+ T cells were isolated. Their specific antigens are unknown. TCRdb keeps only in-frame clones here, not all; method: immunoSEQ multiplex PCR. The table includes more than 30,000 clones, approximately 61% detected once. The sample here was CD4+ T cells from PBMCs cultured with HCoV-229E spike peptides, taken before COVID-19 vaccination. These receptors originate from a human donor who received a COVID-19 vaccine.

The gene calls are TRBV6-2 or TRBV6-3 and TRBJ1-5; no definite D call. The V gene's germline CDR1 is MNHEY and CDR2 SVGEGT. Trimming took off 2 bases at V and 0 bases at J, with 5 bases between the two ends. The CDR3 covers 14 residues. CDR3 nucleotide sequence: TGTGCCAGCAGTTACGGGAATAGCAATCAGCCCCAGCATTTT. The encoded protein is CASSYGNSNQPQHF.

This clone occurred a few times. Other DNA sequences from this sample encode an identical CDR3 as well. This chain connects TRBV7-9 to TRBJ1-3; D is uncertain. This CDR3 has 14 residues. CDR1 SEHNR and CDR2 FQNEAQ come from the germline V gene (reference sequence). The germline V and J ends were trimmed by 2 bases and 0 bases, with 5 bases remaining between them. The CDR3 is CASSLSVSGNTIYF. CDR3 sequence (DNA): TGTGCCAGCAGCTTATCAGTCTCTGGAAACACCATATATTTT.

The rearrangement links TRBV4-3 to TRBJ2-3, with 7 bases matching TRBD2. The CDR3 is 15 residues long. Per the germline V gene, CDR1 is LGHNA and CDR2 is YSLEER. The junction had 10 bases not matched to a gene; V was cut back by 5 bases and J by 5 bases. CDR3 nucleotide sequence: TGCGCCAGCAGCTCGGGCGTCCGGGGGGAAGATACGCAGTATTTT. Translating gives CASSSGVRGEDTQYF.

This chain uses TRBV19 with TRBJ1-1, with D hard to call. With 7 bases removed from V and 0 bases from J, the gap between germline ends came to 9 bases. The CDR3 is made up of 13 amino acids. From germline, CDR1 is LNHDA and CDR2 SQIVND (reference sequence). In nucleotides, the CDR3 is TGTGCCAGTAAGTATAGGGTGAACACTGAAGCTTTCTTT. It is translated as CASKYRVNTEAFF.

The chain combines TRBV19 with TRBJ1-5, with D tentatively TRBD1 (6 bases). Trimming took off 3 bases at V and 7 bases at J, with 16 bases between the two ends. The CDR3 totals 15 residues. Germline CDR1 LNHDA, CDR2 SQIVND (reference sequence). The CDR3 here is CASSMTQGREQPQHF. The CDR3, as DNA: TGTGCCAGTAGTATGACACAGGGAAGGGAACAGCCCCAGCATTTT.

In this sample, this clone turned up once. This sequence joins TRBV7-6 and TRBJ1-1; TRBD1 matches 9 bases. The CDR3 consists of 17 residues. J gave up 5 bases and V 5 bases, and 15 bases lay outside the gene matches. The germline V gene encodes CDR1 SGHVS and CDR2 FNYEAQ. In DNA form, the CDR3 reads TGTGCCAGCAGCGAATTATATGGGGGGACAGGGAGGACTGAAGCTTTCTTT. Translating gives CASSELYGGTGRTEAFF. Full variable domain (rest looked up from reference TRBV7-6 and TRBJ1-1): GAGVSQSPRYKVTKRGQDVALRCDPISGHVSLYWYRQALGQGPEFLTYFNYEAQQDKSGLPNDRFSAERPEGSISTLTIQRTEQRDSAMYRCASSELYGGTGRTEAFFGQGTRLTVV.

This chain connects TRBV5-4 to TRBJ1-1; possible D gene TRBD1, 6 bases. This CDR3 is 16 amino acids long. The V end lost 0 bases, the J end lost 0 bases, and 12 bases lay between the germline ends. Germline assignment: CDR1 SGHNT and CDR2 YYREEE (reference sequence). The chain's CDR3 is CASSLVPTGMNTEAFF. The CDR3 bases are TGTGCCAGCAGCTTGGTCCCGACAGGCATGAACACTGAAGCTTTCTTT.

The genes are TRBV28 and TRBJ2-5, with TRBD2 identical over 9 bases. J gave up 4 bases and V 6 bases, and 18 bases lay outside the gene matches. The CDR3 is 18 residues long. Germline loops: CDR1 MDHEN, CDR2 SYDVKM. CDR3 nucleotides: TGTGCCAGCAGCCCCAATATCGCGCGGGAGGGCGATGGAGAGACCCAGTACTTC. Amino acids: CASSPNIAREGDGETQYF.

The chain carries TRBV19 and TRBJ2-6, with TRBD1 matching over 10 bases. V trimming: 4 bases; J trimming: 7 bases; junction bases outside the gene matches: 7. CDR3 length: 16 amino acids. Per the germline V gene, CDR1 is LNHDA and CDR2 is SQIVND (reference sequence). The CDR3, as DNA: TGTGCCAGTAGTAGTATGGGACAGGGGTCAGCCAACGTCCTGACTTTC. Translated, it gives CASSSMGQGSANVLTF.

The chain links TRBV2 to TRBJ1-3; no clear D gene. Trimming removed 8 bases at V and 4 bases at J, with 9 bases between. CDR1 is SNHLY and CDR2 is FYNNEI in the germline V gene. The CDR3 totals 12 residues. CDR3: CASLQRGNTIYF. The CDR3 DNA reads TGTGCCAGCTTACAGAGAGGAAACACCATATATTTT.

This chain's CDR3 is CASKGTPNAGELFF. In DNA form, the CDR3 reads TGTGCCAGCAAGGGGACACCCAACGCCGGGGAGCTGTTTTTT. The chain carries TRBV2 and TRBJ2-2, with D perhaps TRBD1 (6 bases). This CDR3 is built from 14 residues. Germline V CDR1 and CDR2: SNHLY, FYNNEI. Trimming shortened V by 7 bases and J by 6 bases, and 15 bases separated the two germline ends.

This clone was seen once. The chain couples TRBV18 to TRBJ2-7, with 9 positions matching TRBD2. The junction had 8 bases not matched to a gene; V was cut back by 3 bases and J by 5 bases. Germline CDR1 is KGHSH and CDR2 is LQKENI. The CDR3 spans 15 residues. The CDR3 coding sequence is TGTGCCAGCTCACCCCCGAATAGCGGGAGCAACGAGCAGTACTTC. Translated, it gives CASSPPNSGSNEQYF.

This chain joins TRBV19 and TRBJ2-2; the D gene could be TRBD1 or TRBD2 (5 bases each). Per germline, CDR1 LNHDA and CDR2 SQIVND (reference sequence). The CDR3 contains 15 residues. V shed 5 bases and J shed 2 bases, with 12 bases lying between them. CDR3 bases: TGTGCCAGTAGTCCCCGGGACGGTAACACCGGGGAGCTGTTTTTT. Amino acid sequence: CASSPRDGNTGELFF.

This clone has a handful of counts. The chain employs TRBV5-4 and TRBJ2-7; TRBD1 is a possible D gene (6 bases). Germline V lookup: CDR1 SGHNT, CDR2 YYREEE (reference sequence). The CDR3 consists of 15 residues. V was pared by 0 bases and J by 1 base, with 11 bases between. The CDR3 here is CASSLEAGASYEQYF. In DNA form, the CDR3 reads TGTGCCAGCAGCTTGGAGGCAGGGGCTTCCTACGAGCAGTACTTC. Full variable domain (missing parts from reference TRBV5-4 and TRBJ2-7): ETGVTQSPTHLIKTRGQQVTLRCSSQSGHNTVSWYQQALGQGPQFIFQYYREEENGRGNFPPRFSGLQFPNYSSELNVNALELDDSALYLCASSLEAGASYEQYFGPGTRLTVT.

The genes are TRBV6-5 and TRBJ2-2, with D uncertain. V was pared by 4 bases and J by 6 bases, with 3 bases between. CDR1 MNHEY and CDR2 SVGAGI come from the germline V gene. This CDR3 region has 11 residues. The CDR3, as DNA: TGTGCCAGCAGTTTTTCCGGGGAGCTGTTTTTT. Amino acids: CASSFSGELFF.

CDR3: CASSLGGLPYEEQYF. The CDR3 bases are TGCGCCAGCAGCTTAGGGGGCCTACCCTACGAAGAGCAGTACTTC. This sequence joins TRBV5-1 and TRBJ2-7; TRBD1 aligns across 7 bases. In germline, CDR1 is SGHRS, CDR2 YFSETQ. The J segment lost 7 bases and the V segment lost 2 bases, leaving 12 bases of the junction unmatched. The CDR3 spans 15 residues.

The chain joins TRBV9 to TRBJ1-1, with D perhaps TRBD1 (5 bases). In germline, CDR1 is SGDLS, CDR2 YYNGEE. The V gene lost 0 bases and the J gene lost 4 bases, with 16 bases spanning the gap. CDR3 length: 16 residues. The CDR3 region is CASSVADSGARTEAFF. The CDR3 coding sequence is TGTGCCAGCAGCGTAGCCGATTCTGGGGCCCGCACTGAAGCTTTCTTT.

The rearrangement links TRBV4-3 to TRBJ1-2; D unclear. CDR1 and CDR2 from the germline V gene are LGHNA and YSLEER. The germline V and J ends were trimmed by 0 bases and 3 bases, with 14 bases remaining between them. The CDR3 is made up of 16 amino acids. The CDR3 reads CASSQDKVSRHYGYTF. The CDR3, as DNA: TGCGCCAGCAGCCAAGATAAGGTTTCACGACACTATGGCTACACCTTC.

The sample holds one count of this clone. The V gene is TRBV11-2, the J gene TRBJ2-6, with D perhaps matching TRBD1 (5 bases). Per the germline V gene, CDR1 is SGHAT and CDR2 is FQNNGV. V was shortened by 5 bases and J by 0 bases, with 17 bases between the two germline ends. The length of the CDR3 is 18 residues. The CDR3 protein is CASSGHRSSSSGANVLTF. The CDR3 DNA sequence: TGTGCCAGCAGCGGCCACAGGAGTAGCAGCTCTGGGGCCAACGTCCTGACTTTC.

V and J are TRBV27 and TRBJ1-2; the D is unclear. This CDR3 comprises 13 residues. Germline CDR1 and CDR2: MNHEY and SMNVEV (reference sequence). V lost 5 bases and J 5 bases, leaving 12 bases between the germline ends. The DNA for the CDR3 is TGTGCCAGCAGTCGGTTCGGAAGTTATGGCTACACCTTC. Its protein product is CASSRFGSYGYTF.

This chain links TRBV10-3 with TRBJ2-2; D is perhaps TRBD1 (6 bases). The CDR3 is made up of 14 amino acids. Trimming took off 4 bases at V and 3 bases at J, with 9 bases between the two ends. From germline, CDR1 is ENHRY and CDR2 SYGVKD. CDR3 sequence (DNA): TGTGCCATCAGTGGGGCAGGGGACACCGGGGAGCTGTTTTTT. This gives the protein CAISGAGDTGELFF.

The chain is built from TRBV4-1 and TRBJ2-2; the D gene is possibly TRBD2 (7 bases). There are 18 residues in the CDR3. Trimming pared 0 bases from V and 2 bases from J, leaving 16 bases between. In germline, CDR1 is MGHRA, CDR2 YSYEKL. The CDR3 nucleotides read TGCGCCAGCAGCCAAGATTTAGGGGGGGCCATAAACACCGGGGAGCTGTTTTTT. This sequence encodes CASSQDLGGAINTGELFF.

The rearrangement joins TRBV2 to TRBJ2-3, with a weak D call TRBD1 (5 bases). The length of the CDR3 is 15 residues. Trimming removed 2 bases from V and 3 bases from J, with 12 bases in between. Germline assignment: CDR1 SNHLY and CDR2 FYNNEI. CDR3 DNA sequence: TGTGCCAGCAGTGAACGAGCAGGGATGACAGATACGCAGTATTTT. Encoded protein: CASSERAGMTDTQYF.